This T cell receptor (beta chain) was profiled in a study of shared clonotypes between healthy human individuals. Donors were Caucasian adults residing in Nashville, Tennessee, USA. Each replicate PCR on the sorted subsets used 200 to 250 ng DNA (approximately 27,000 T cell genomes). Authors' data handling: Without quality scores, immunoSEQ junctional reads could not be filtered like full-length reads. Libraries were prepared by immunoSEQ multiplex PCR; TCRdb keeps only in-frame clonotypes and omits some of them. That table furnishes V, J and clone size, whereas the DNA furnished D and trimming. Among about 690,000 clones listed, less than 95% were seen once. The sequence derives from a man between 18 and 29 years old in good health. Some clones in this sample may be carry-over from other donors' samples. The material sequenced was memory CD8+ T cells from PBMCs. Regarding subset: CD45RO+ cells pooled with CCR7-negative TemRA cells.

In DNA form, the CDR3 reads TGTGCCAGCAGCCTAACCAATGACAGCGATGAGCAGTTCTTC. This translates into CASSLTNDSDEQFF. V is TRBV28 and J is TRBJ2-1; D perhaps matches TRBD1 (5 bases). V shed 6 bases and J shed 8 bases, with 17 bases lying between them. From germline, CDR1 is MDHEN and CDR2 SYDVKM. The length of the CDR3 is 14 residues.